This TCR beta chain was obtained from a study of shared clonotypes between healthy human individuals. Turning to this clone: No antigen is known for it.

Germline CDR1 GTSNPN, CDR2 SVGIG (reference sequence). CDR3 length: 13 residues. Trimming took off 5 bases at V and 2 bases at J, with 9 bases between the two ends. Each subset's genomic DNA was split evenly across several immunoSEQ plates. The authors loaded roughly 180 ng DNA, 27,000 or so T cell genomes, into sorted-subset replicate PCRs. Measured with immunoSEQ multiplex PCR; TCRdb has only the in-frame clones, and not every one. The repertoire holds roughly 1.4 million clones, with approximately 98.5% as singletons. Whole-study findings and limits: The study generally estimated greater richness for naive than memory subsets.

The chain is built from TRBV30 and TRBJ2-2, with no clear D. The sequencing sample was made of naive CD4+ T cells sorted from blood. Documented subset: CD45RA+ positively selected. The receptor was derived from a man aged 30 to 39 in good health. The CDR3 sequence: CAWAAFNTGELFF. In nucleotides, the CDR3 is TGTGCCTGGGCTGCCTTTAACACCGGGGAGCTGTTTTTT.